This T cell receptor beta chain was recorded in a study of blood T cell dynamics during melanoma immunotherapy. On the study more broadly: Standard first-line treatment here was pembrolizumab or nivolumab plus ipilimumab in metastatic melanoma.

As for time point: pre-treatment baseline. Overall study findings and caveats: Clones driving repertoire changes may be melanoma-specific or general immune activation.

DNA loading was fixed at about 0.35 ug for all bulk PBMC samples. The assay was immunoSEQ multiplex PCR, and TCRdb's table has in-frame clones only and misses some. The table shows more than 10,000 clones, with 89% occurring only once. Germline V gene sequence: CDR1 SGHTA, CDR2 FQGNSA. The CDR3 covers 15 residues. Trimming removed 5 bases from V and 3 bases from J, with 17 bases in between. In this sample, this clone turned up once. The antigen remains unidentified. The chain employs TRBV7-2 and TRBJ2-7, with D perhaps given as TRBD1 or TRBD2 (5 bases each). The sequences come from blood, collected from a patient treated with checkpoint blockade. The TCR comes from a human donor with melanoma. The CDR3 bases are TGTGCCAGCAGCCGAGAGAGGGGCAGCATCTACGAGCAGTACTTC. This translates into CASSRERGSIYEQYF.